The 9 T cell receptor beta chains presented below share a single source sample, sequenced in a study of T cell changes during pregnancy in multiple sclerosis. The data were produced by immunoSEQ multiplex PCR, yet TCRdb's version contains in-frame clones alone and is incomplete. The repertoire holds 40,000 to 45,000 clones, with roughly nine tenths as singletons. The specimen comprised CD4+ T cells from peripheral blood mononuclear cells, sampled in the first trimester of pregnancy. These receptor sequences come from a female donor with multiple sclerosis, enrolled in a pregnancy study.

The chain links TRBV27 to TRBJ1-2; the D is unclear. Germline lookup yields CDR1 MNHEY and CDR2 SMNVEV (reference sequence). This CDR3 region has 14 residues. V lost 5 bases, J lost 7 bases, and 17 bases lay in between. The CDR3 DNA reads TGTGCCAGCAGTCCAGCGGCCCTGATCTTTGGCTACACCTTC. This encodes CASSPAALIFGYTF.

CDR3 in DNA: TGTGCCAGCAGCTTAACCGGGACTAGCGGGAGGGGTAAAAATGAGCAGTTCTTC. This gives the protein CASSLTGTSGRGKNEQFF. The chain joins TRBV7-3 to TRBJ2-1, with TRBD2 matching over 16 bases. This CDR3 comprises 18 residues. The germline gives CDR1 SGHTA, CDR2 FQGTGA. V lost 0 bases and J lost 7; bases outside the gene matches: 6.

The gene calls are TRBV30 and TRBJ2-7; D is perhaps TRBD1 (5 bases). Germline assignment: CDR1 GTSNPN and CDR2 SVGIG (reference sequence). Trimming removed 2 bases at V and 0 bases at J, with 11 bases between. This CDR3 has 14 amino acids. CDR3 sequence reads: CAWSQGRSSYEQYF. The CDR3, as DNA: TGTGCCTGGAGTCAGGGCCGGAGCTCCTACGAGCAGTACTTC. Looking up the rest from reference TRBV30 and TRBJ2-7 gives the full variable domain: SQTIHQWPATLVQPVGSPLSLECTVEGTSNPNLYWYRQAAGRGLQLLFYSVGIGQISSEVPQNLSASRPQDRQFILSSKKLLLSDSGFYLCAWSQGRSSYEQYFGPGTRLTVT.

The chain carries TRBV6-5 and TRBJ2-7; 9 bases are a match to TRBD1. The CDR3 spans 15 residues. J gave up 3 bases and V 2 bases, and 5 bases lay outside the gene matches. Germline CDR1 MNHEY, CDR2 SVGAGI. The CDR3 reads CASSYVMGQGYEQYF. The CDR3 DNA reads as TGTGCCAGCAGTTACGTAATGGGACAGGGCTACGAGCAGTACTTC.

The V and J genes are TRBV5-1 and TRBJ2-3, with 9 bases aligning to TRBD1. Germline CDR1 is SGHRS and CDR2 is YFSETQ. V shed 4 bases, J shed 0 bases, and the junction held 9 bases outside the gene matches. The CDR3 runs 17 residues. In nucleotides, the CDR3 is TGCGCCAGCAGCCCCACCGGGACAGGGCTTAGCACAGATACGCAGTATTTT. This gives the protein CASSPTGTGLSTDTQYF.

The rearrangement links TRBV5-1 to TRBJ2-1, with a tentative D call TRBD1 (5 bases). The V and J ends lost 0 bases and 5 bases respectively, with 9 bases between them. Germline CDR1 SGHRS, CDR2 YFSETQ. The CDR3 contains 14 residues. Written as DNA, the CDR3 is TGCGCCAGCAGCTTGGGGGGCCGGGACAATGAGCAGTTCTTC. It yields the protein CASSLGGRDNEQFF. Drawing the rest from reference TRBV5-1 and TRBJ2-1, the complete variable domain is KAGVTQTPRYLIKTRGQQVTLSCSPISGHRSVSWYQQTPGQGLQFLFEYFSETQRNKGNFPGRFSGRQFSNSRSEMNVSTLELGDSALYLCASSLGGRDNEQFFGPGTRLTVL.

The chain carries TRBV11-3 and TRBJ1-2; 7 nucleotides match TRBD1. V shed 4 bases and J 3 bases; nucleotides not matched to a gene: 5. Germline CDR1 is SGHNT and CDR2 is YENEEA. The CDR3 is 14 residues long. CDR3 sequence: CASSCIRGDYGYTF. The CDR3 coding sequence is TGTGCCAGCAGCTGTATCAGGGGGGACTATGGCTACACCTTC. Combining the CDR3 with reference TRBV11-3 and TRBJ1-2 gives the whole variable domain EAGVVQSPRYKIIEKKQPVAFWCNPISGHNTLYWYLQNLGQGPELLIRYENEEAVDDSQLPKDRFSAERLKGVDSTLKIQPAELGDSAVYLCASSCIRGDYGYTFGSGTRLTVV.

The J gene is TRBJ2-5, the V gene TRBV2; TRBD2 is a possible D gene (5 bases). Trimming cost V 1 base and J 4 bases, with 13 bases left between them. There are 15 residues in the CDR3. The germline V gene has CDR1 SNHLY and CDR2 FYNNEI. This CDR3 is CASSEVPGFAETQYF. The CDR3 nucleotides are TGTGCCAGCAGTGAAGTGCCGGGGTTTGCAGAGACCCAGTACTTC.

The CDR3 nucleotides read TGTGCCAGCAGCTTAGGATCAGGGGCGAAAAATCAGCCCCAGCATTTT. It yields the protein CASSLGSGAKNQPQHF. V usage is TRBV7-9 and J usage is TRBJ1-5; the D gene is possibly TRBD1 (6 bases). The CDR3 is 16 amino acids. Deletions cut 1 base from V and 4 bases from J, with 14 bases between. The germline V gene encodes CDR1 SEHNR and CDR2 FQNEAQ (reference sequence).